This TCR beta chain was profiled in a study of blood T cell repertoires in COVID-19 (dated by TCRdb to the early 2020s). For context, the study as a whole: The collaborator samples originated in the United States, Italy and Spain and spanned the acute and convalescent phases of COVID-19. The dataset comprised deeply sampled blood TCRbeta repertoires from subjects exposed to, actively infected with, or recovered from COVID-19. The repertoires were released in a freely available public database intended as a resource for research on the immune response to SARS-CoV-2. The sample metadata nearly always contained a de-identified subject ID, COVID-19 status, age in years and sex. Samples came from the ongoing ImmuneRACE study (first 160 participants) plus 1,254 subjects from 6 global collaborators. Where available, HLA class I and class II types were taken from metadata supplied by the sample provider and were not determined by assay-based typing. The prospective study material was composed of cDNA or gDNA derived from T cells, B-cell-depleted T cells, or PBMCs.

This clone was detected only a few times. Its antigen is unknown. No base quality values were provided; no much bigger clone lies one nucleotide off. The collaborating institutions used their own protocols to collect whole blood in K2EDTA tubes. Collaborator samples were shipped for TCRbeta analysis as frozen whole blood, isolated PBMCs, or DNA extracted from either sample type. TCRbeta CDR3 regions were amplified from genomic DNA using the immunoSEQ Assay, a bias-controlled multiplex PCR. On the study's bioinformatics: The number of nucleated cells in each sample was estimated from the amplification of reference gene primers within the assay. To quantify the absolute abundance of each unique TCRbeta CDR3 rearrangement, sequence reads were collapsed and filtered. For each sample, productive Simpson clonality was calculated as the square root of Simpson's diversity index across productive rearrangements. As stored in TCRdb, this immuneACCESS dataset retains in-frame rearrangements with V and J assigned. A fraction of the clones does not appear; measured against another copy, unresolved V genes explain less than half of the discrepancy, and the remainder lacks a known reason. V and J calls plus clone size are reproduced from that table; the DNA served to infer D and trimming. The table for this sample lists 150,000 to 200,000 clones; approximately 83% of them were counted only once. The leading ten clones occupy roughly 9.8% of the sample.

The CDR3 runs 15 residues from the cysteine to the phenylalanine. Left in the record is the CDR3 DNA by itself, 45 bases read in frame from the first base. In the germline V gene, CDR1 corresponds to MGHRA and CDR2 to YSYEKL. Trimming accounts for 1 base at V and 3 bases at J, while the number of junction bases matched to no gene is 5. What the authors observed across the whole study: The quantity of clinical and demographic metadata differed by source and by participant and was supplied without curation.

This TCR derives from a human donor with active or convalescent COVID-19. The donor label of this sample is uncertain. The sequencing sample was made of peripheral blood. The rearrangement joined TRBV4-1 to TRBJ2-7, with 8 bases matching TRBD2. This receptor carries the CDR3 CASSQGLREGYEQYF. The nucleotides read TGCGCCAGCAGCCAAGGACTCCGGGAGGGCTACGAGCAGTACTTC.